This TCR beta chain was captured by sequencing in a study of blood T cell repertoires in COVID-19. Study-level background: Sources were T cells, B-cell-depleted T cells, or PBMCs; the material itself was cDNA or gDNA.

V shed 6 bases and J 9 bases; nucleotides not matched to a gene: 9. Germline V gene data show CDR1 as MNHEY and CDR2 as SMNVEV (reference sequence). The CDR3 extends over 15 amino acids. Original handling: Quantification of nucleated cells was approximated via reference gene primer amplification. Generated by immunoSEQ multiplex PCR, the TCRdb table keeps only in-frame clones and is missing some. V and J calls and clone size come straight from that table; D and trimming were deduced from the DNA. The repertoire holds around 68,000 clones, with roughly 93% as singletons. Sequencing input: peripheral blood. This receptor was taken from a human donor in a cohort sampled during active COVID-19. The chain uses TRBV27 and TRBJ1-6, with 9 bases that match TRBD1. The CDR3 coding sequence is TGTGCCAGCAGCCCCGGGACAGGGTATTTTTCACCCCTCCACTTT. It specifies CASSPGTGYFSPLHF.